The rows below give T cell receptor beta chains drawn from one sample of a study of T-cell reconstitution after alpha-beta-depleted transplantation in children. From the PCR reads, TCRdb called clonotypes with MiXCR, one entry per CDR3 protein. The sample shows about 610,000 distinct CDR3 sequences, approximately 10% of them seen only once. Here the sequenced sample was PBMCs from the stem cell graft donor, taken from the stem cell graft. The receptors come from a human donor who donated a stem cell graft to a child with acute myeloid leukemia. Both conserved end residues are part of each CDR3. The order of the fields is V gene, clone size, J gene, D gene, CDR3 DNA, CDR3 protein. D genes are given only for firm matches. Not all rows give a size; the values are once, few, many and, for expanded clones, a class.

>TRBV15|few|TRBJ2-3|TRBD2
TGTGCCACCAGCGGAGCTAGCGGGGCGGCGGTTATCGATACGCAGTATTTT
CATSGASGAAVIDTQYF
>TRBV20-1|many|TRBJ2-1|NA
TGCAGTGCTAATCGGGACTCCTACAATGAGCAGTTCTTC
CSANRDSYNEQFF
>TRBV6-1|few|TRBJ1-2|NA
TGTGCCAGCAGTCCGAATCAGGGTTGGTATGGCTACACCTTC
CASSPNQGWYGYTF
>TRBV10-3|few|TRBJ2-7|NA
TGTGCCATCAGTGAGAGACAGTCCTACGAGCAGTACTTC
CAISERQSYEQYF
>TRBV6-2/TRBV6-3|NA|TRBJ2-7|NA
TGTGCCAGCATCCCAGCCCCCGGGACCAGCTCCTACGAGCAGTACTTC
CASIPAPGTSSYEQYF
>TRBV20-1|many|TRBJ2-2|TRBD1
TGCAGTGCTACTCCGTCGGACAGGGCATCCGGGGAGCTGTTTTTT
CSATPSDRASGELFF
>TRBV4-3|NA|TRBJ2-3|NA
TGCGCCAGCAGCCAAGATATAGGCGGAAGCACAGATACGCAGTATTTT
CASSQDIGGSTDTQYF
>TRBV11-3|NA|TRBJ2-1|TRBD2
TGTGCCAGCAGCCCGAGACTAGCGGGAGCCTACAATGAGCAGTTCTTC
CASSPRLAGAYNEQFF
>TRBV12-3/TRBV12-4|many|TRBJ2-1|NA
TGTGCCAGCACCGAGGGGCCTTCGAGCTCCTACAATGAGCAGTTCTTC
CASTEGPSSSYNEQFF
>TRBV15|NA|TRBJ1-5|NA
TGTGCCACCAGCAGAGTTGGTCAGAATAGCAATCAGCCCCAGCATTTT
CATSRVGQNSNQPQHF
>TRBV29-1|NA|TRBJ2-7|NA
TGCAGCGTTAGAGCTGTATACGAGCAGTACTTC
CSVRAVYEQYF
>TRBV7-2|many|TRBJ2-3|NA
TGTGCCAGCAGTTTGCTGGATACGCAGTATTTT
CASSLLDTQYF
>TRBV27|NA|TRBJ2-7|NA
TGTGCCAGCAGTCTCTCTAGCGCCAGCTCCTACGAGCAGTACTTC
CASSLSSASSYEQYF
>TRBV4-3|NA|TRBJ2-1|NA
TGCGCCAGCAGCCAAGAATCTTTGGGAGGGGGGCAGTTCTTC
CASSQESLGGGQFF
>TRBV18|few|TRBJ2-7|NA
TGTGCCAGCTCACCCCCTTCCGCAGGGCGGCACGAGCAGTACTTC
CASSPPSAGRHEQYF
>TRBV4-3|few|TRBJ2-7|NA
TGCGCCAGCAGCCAAGCGCGGAGTCCCTCTTACGAGCAGTACTTC
CASSQARSPSYEQYF
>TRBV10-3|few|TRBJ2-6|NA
TGTGCCATCTCTGGGCAGAAACCTCTAGTGGCTGGGGCCAACGTCCTGACTTTC
CAISGQKPLVAGANVLTF
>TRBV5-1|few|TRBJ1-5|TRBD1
TGCGCCAGCAGCGTTAACCCAGGGGGCGGACAGCCCCAGCATTTT
CASSVNPGGGQPQHF
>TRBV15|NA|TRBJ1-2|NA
TGTGCCACCAGCAGAGATCTTAGGCCGGGAGGTGGCTACACCTTC
CATSRDLRPGGGYTF
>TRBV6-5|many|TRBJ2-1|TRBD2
TGTGCCAGCAGTTACCAGTTGACGGGAGGGGGGCAGTTCTTC
CASSYQLTGGGQFF
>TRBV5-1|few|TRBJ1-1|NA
TGCGCCAGCAGCTTGGGGGAGTCTAAAGCTTTCTTT
CASSLGESKAFF
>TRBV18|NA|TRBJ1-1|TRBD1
TGTGCCAGCTCACCACCGACAGGGGGGTTCGGAACTGAAGCTTTCTTT
CASSPPTGGFGTEAFF
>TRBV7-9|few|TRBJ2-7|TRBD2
TGTGCCAGCAGCCCTCTCGGGGGGAGGGCCAACGAGCAGTACTTC
CASSPLGGRANEQYF
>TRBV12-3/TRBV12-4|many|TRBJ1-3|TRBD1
TGTGCCAGCCGACAGGGGACAAACACCATATATTTT
CASRQGTNTIYF
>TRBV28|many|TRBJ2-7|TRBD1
TGTGCCAGCAGTTTAAACCTAGCCGGGACAGGGCTCCTACGATTACACTTC
CASSLNLAGTGLLRLHF
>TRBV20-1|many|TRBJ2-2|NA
TGCAGTGCTAGAGATCCAGGACGCACCGGGGAGCTGTTTTTT
CSARDPGRTGELFF
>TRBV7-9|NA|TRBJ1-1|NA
TGTGCCAGCAGCTTAGGGCGGACGGGAGACACTGAAGCTTTCTTT
CASSLGRTGDTEAFF